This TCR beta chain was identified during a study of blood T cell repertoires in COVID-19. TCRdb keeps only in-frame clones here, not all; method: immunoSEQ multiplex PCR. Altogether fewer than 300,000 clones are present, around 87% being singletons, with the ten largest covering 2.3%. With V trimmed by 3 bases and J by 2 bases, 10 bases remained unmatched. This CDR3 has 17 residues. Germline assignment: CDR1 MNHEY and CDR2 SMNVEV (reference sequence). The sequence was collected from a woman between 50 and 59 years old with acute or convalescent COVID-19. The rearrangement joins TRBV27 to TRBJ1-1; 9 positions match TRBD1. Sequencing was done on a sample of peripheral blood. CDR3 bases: TGTGCCAGCAGTTTCGTCGGACAGGGGTCCCTCAACACTGAAGCTTTCTTT. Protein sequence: CASSFVGQGSLNTEAFF.